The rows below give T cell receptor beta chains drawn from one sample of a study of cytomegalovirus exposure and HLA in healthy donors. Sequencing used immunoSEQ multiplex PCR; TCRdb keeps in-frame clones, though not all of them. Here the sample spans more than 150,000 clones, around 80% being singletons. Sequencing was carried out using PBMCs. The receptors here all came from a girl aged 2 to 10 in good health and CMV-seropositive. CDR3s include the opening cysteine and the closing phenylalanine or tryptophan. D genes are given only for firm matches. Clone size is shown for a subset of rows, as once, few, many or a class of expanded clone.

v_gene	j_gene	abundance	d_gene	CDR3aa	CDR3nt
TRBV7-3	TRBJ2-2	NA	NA	CASSLSGTGELFF	TGTGCCAGCAGCTTAAGCGGCACCGGGGAGCTGTTTTTT
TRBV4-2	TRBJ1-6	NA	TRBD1	CASSRIGRDRKNSPLHF	TGTGCCAGCAGCCGAATCGGAAGGGACAGGAAAAATTCACCCCTCCACTTT
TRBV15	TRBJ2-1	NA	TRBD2	CATSRVRGLAPYNEQFF	TGTGCCACCAGCAGAGTGCGAGGACTAGCGCCCTACAATGAGCAGTTCTTC
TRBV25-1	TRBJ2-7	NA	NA	CASSARRAYEQYF	TGTGCCAGCAGTGCACGCAGGGCCTACGAGCAGTACTTC
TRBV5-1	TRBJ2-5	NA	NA	CASSLAGVETQYF	TGCGCCAGCAGCTTGGCGGGGGTTGAGACCCAGTACTTC
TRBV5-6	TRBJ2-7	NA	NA	CASSLGPGDSYEQYF	TGTGCCAGCAGCTTGGGGCCAGGGGATTCCTACGAGCAGTACTTC
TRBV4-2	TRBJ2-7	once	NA	CASSQDRHRIYEQYF	TGTGCCAGCAGCCAGGATCGGCACAGAATCTACGAGCAGTACTTC
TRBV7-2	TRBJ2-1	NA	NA	CASSFPGVYNEQFF	TGTGCCAGCAGCTTCCCCGGGGTCTACAATGAGCAGTTCTTC
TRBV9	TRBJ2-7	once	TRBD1	CASSPSGTGGYEQYF	TGTGCCAGCAGCCCCTCCGGGACAGGGGGCTACGAGCAGTACTTC
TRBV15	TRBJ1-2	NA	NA	CATSLGTPLNYGYTF	TGTGCCACCAGCCTCGGGACACCTCTTAACTATGGCTACACCTTC
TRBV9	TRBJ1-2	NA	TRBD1	CASSVRTGGDGYTF	TGTGCCAGCAGCGTAAGAACAGGGGGCGATGGCTACACCTTC
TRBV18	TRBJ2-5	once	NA	CASSPDRKETQYF	TGTGCCAGCTCACCAGACAGAAAAGAGACCCAGTACTTC
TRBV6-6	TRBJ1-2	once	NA	CASSWGSNYGYTF	TGTGCCAGCAGTTGGGGCTCTAACTATGGCTACACCTTC
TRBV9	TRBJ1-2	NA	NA	CASSETGRNYGYTF	TGTGCCAGCAGCGAGACAGGACGAAACTATGGCTACACCTTC
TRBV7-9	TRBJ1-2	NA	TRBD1	CASSLSRVGTGHGYTF	TGTGCCAGCAGCTTAAGTCGGGTAGGGACAGGGCACGGCTACACCTTC
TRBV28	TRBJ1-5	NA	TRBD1	CASSHGQGDQPQHF	TGTGCCAGCAGCCATGGACAGGGGGATCAGCCCCAGCATTTT
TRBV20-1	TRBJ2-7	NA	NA	CSARTEYEQYF	TGCAGTGCTAGGACAGAGTACGAGCAGTACTTC
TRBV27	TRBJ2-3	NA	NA	CASSTILRGTDTQYF	TGTGCCAGCAGTACCATCCTACGGGGCACAGATACGCAGTATTTT
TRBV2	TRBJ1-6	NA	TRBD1	CASSESGQGAGSPLHF	TGTGCCAGCAGTGAAAGTGGACAGGGGGCGGGTTCACCCCTCCACTTT
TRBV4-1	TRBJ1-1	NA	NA	CASSHTLPWAGQNTEAFF	TGCGCCAGCAGTCATACCCTCCCCTGGGCAGGTCAAAACACTGAAGCTTTCTTT